This T cell receptor (beta chain) derives from a study of OX40 agonist ivuxolimab in advanced cancers. Study details: Dose-escalation patients' cancers were hepatocellular carcinoma, melanoma, renal cell or head and neck cancer.

The table lists this clone with a few counts. TCRdb's table, derived via immunoSEQ multiplex PCR, lists solely in-frame clones and lacks some. The data hold 71,000 or so clones, with roughly 81% observed a single time. CDR1 and CDR2 (germline): MGHRA, YSYEKL. Trimming stripped 0 bases from V and 1 base from J, with 13 bases between. The CDR3 runs 16 residues. V gene TRBV4-1 combines with J gene TRBJ2-7, with no clear D. This specimen was CD4+ or CD8+ T cells sorted from blood, taken in a trial of the OX40 agonist ivuxolimab. The TCR originated in an adult with an advanced solid tumor such as melanoma, head and neck, liver or kidney cancer. The CDR3, as DNA: TGCGCCAGCAGCCAAGATCTTTTAGGCAGATCCTACGAGCAGTACTTC. It is translated as CASSQDLLGRSYEQYF.